This TCR beta chain was obtained from a study of Ad26.COV2.S vaccination and SARS-CoV-2 variants. Profiling relied on immunoSEQ multiplex PCR, and the TCRdb table lists in-frame clones only, not all of them. The sample contains some 460,000 clones, 80% to 90% of which appear only once. Treatment denoted: about 20 received Ad26.COV2.S at low or high dose, single or two shots; 5 received placebo; per-sample allocation not given. Collection of samples fell on day 63 after the first vaccine or placebo injection. Trimming removed 9 bases at V and 3 bases at J, with 11 bases between. The V gene's germline CDR1 is MNHEY and CDR2 SMNVEV (reference sequence). The CDR3 loop spans 13 amino acids. This clone appeared a single time.

The TCR was taken from a person between 18 and 60 years old who received the Ad26.COV2.S COVID-19 vaccine or a placebo. The source material was peripheral blood, sampled in a trial of Ad26.COV2.S vaccine versus placebo. The chain is built from TRBV27 and TRBJ2-2; no clear D. The CDR3 coding sequence is TGTGCCAGACCATGCTACGACACCGGGGAGCTGTTTTTT. Translating it yields CARPCYDTGELFF.